This T cell receptor (beta chain) is from a study of blood T cells in healthy people across ages. Study context: Every two T cells gave about one barcoded beta molecule via template switching.

This clonotype was seen a handful of times. Its antigen is as yet unknown. Notes on the study in general: In older individuals, TCR beta diversity per million T cells was lower, falling roughly linearly with age.

Primers used in a second PCR of about 7 to 12 cycles were a sample-barcoded 5' primer and a J-beta primer mix. TCRdb analysed the 5' RACE reads with MiXCR anew, one entry per CDR3 protein. The sample records about 940,000 distinct CDR3 sequences, approximately 49% being singletons. This CDR3 has 15 residues. Per the germline V gene, CDR1 is MNHNS and CDR2 is SASEGT. The V and J ends lost 1 base and 0 bases, in that order; junction bases with no gene match: 1. The sequenced sample consisted of blood. The J gene is TRBJ2-7, the V gene TRBV6-1, with TRBD1 identical over 9 bases. The clonotype originates from a man under 40 in good health. CDR3: CASSEGGQGSYEQYF. The CDR3, as DNA: TGTGCCAGCAGTGAAGGGGGACAGGGCTCCTACGAGCAGTACTTC.